Sequencing of this TCR beta chain was carried out in a study of T-cell memory formation after mild COVID-19. Per the germline V gene, CDR1 is SGHRS and CDR2 is YFSETQ. This CDR3 is 14 amino acids long. Trimming removed 4 bases at V and 4 bases at J, with 14 bases between. A few counts support this clonotype. As yet, its antigen is unknown. TCRdb used MiXCR to reprocess the 5' RACE reads, holding one entry per CDR3 protein. Altogether approximately 450,000 distinct CDR3 sequences are present, around a sixth being singletons, with the ten largest covering approximately 13%. The study's findings and limits: The pre-infection memory compartment contained some responding clones, suggesting cross-reactive memory joined.

The origin of this receptor is an adult woman who had mild COVID-19 (a few samples of this study predate the infection). Cell type and time point are not known. The chain couples TRBV5-1 to TRBJ2-5; D is perhaps TRBD1 (6 bases). The sequencing sample was made of PBMCs or a T cell subset sorted from them (not recorded which). The CDR3 protein is CASSAGALRETQYF. In nucleotides, the CDR3 is TGCGCCAGCAGCGCAGGGGCTTTAAGAGAGACCCAGTACTTC.